Below are 22 T cell receptor beta chains sequenced from a single sample in a study of cytomegalovirus exposure and HLA in healthy donors. The PCR made use of 60 Vbeta and 13 Jbeta primers. Profiled with immunoSEQ multiplex PCR; TCRdb holds only in-frame clones, not every one. The sample consists of 200,000 to 250,000 clones, roughly four fifths of them appearing once. The material sequenced was PBMCs. The receptors were gathered from a girl aged 2 to 9 in good health and CMV-seronegative.

The sample holds one count of this clone. The chain uses TRBV5-1 and TRBJ2-3, with D possibly TRBD1 on 7 matching bases. Germline loops: CDR1 SGHRS, CDR2 YFSETQ. The CDR3 sequence is 17 residues long. V gave up 4 bases and J gave up 4 bases, with 22 bases separating them. This CDR3 reads CASSGGGSGPYSDTQYF. The CDR3 region has the DNA TGCGCCAGCAGCGGAGGGGGCTCCGGGCCATACTCAGATACGCAGTATTTT.

Only one count was recorded for this clone. The genes are TRBV6-6 and TRBJ2-7; TRBD2 matches 7 bases. J gave up 2 bases and V 8 bases, and 6 bases lay outside the gene matches. This CDR3 has 13 amino acids. The germline CDR1 and CDR2 sequences are MNHNY and SVGAGI (reference sequence). CDR3 nucleotide sequence: TGTGCCAGCGTGGTGAGCGGGACCTACGAGCAGTACTTC. Amino acids: CASVVSGTYEQYF.

The rearrangement uses TRBV30 and TRBJ1-5, with D possibly being TRBD1 (6 bases). This CDR3 is 13 amino acids long. V was cut by 1 base and J by 9 bases, with 13 bases left in between. The germline V gene encodes CDR1 GTSNPN and CDR2 SVGIG (reference sequence). The DNA of the CDR3 is TGTGCCTGGAGTGGGACAGAGGTTAGGCCCCAGCATTTT. It yields the protein CAWSGTEVRPQHF.

The chain links TRBV6-6 to TRBJ2-2; 7 nucleotides agree with TRBD1. Trimming at V came to 4 bases and at J to 4 bases, leaving 3 bases not matched to a gene. The length of the CDR3 is 14 residues. Germline lookup yields CDR1 MNHNY and CDR2 SVGAGI (reference sequence). The CDR3 spells CASSFTGATGELFF. In DNA, the CDR3 is TGTGCCAGCAGTTTCACAGGGGCCACCGGGGAGCTGTTTTTT.

The chain uses TRBV6-4 and TRBJ1-6; the D is unclear. The V end was cut by 6 bases, the J end by 7 bases, with 13 bases between. Germline V lookup: CDR1 MRHNA, CDR2 SNTAGT. The length of the CDR3 is 14 residues. The CDR3 here is CASSAGPSNSPLHF. The DNA of the CDR3 is TGTGCCAGCAGCGCCGGTCCTTCGAATTCACCCCTCCACTTT.

This clone was counted once. The genes are TRBV2 and TRBJ2-1; TRBD2 agrees at 9 bases. CDR3 size: 18 residues. Trimming removed 2 bases from V and 6 bases from J; junction bases left unmatched: 14. Germline V gene data show CDR1 as SNHLY and CDR2 as FYNNEI. The CDR3: CASSEYPIAGGGPNEQFF. The CDR3 DNA reads TGTGCCAGCAGTGAATACCCCATTGCGGGGGGGGGCCCCAATGAGCAGTTCTTC.

The gene calls are TRBV27 and TRBJ1-5; the match to TRBD1 covers 9 bases. The V gene end was trimmed by 6 bases and the J gene end by 8 bases; junction bases not matched to a gene: 11. The CDR3 spans 15 residues. The germline CDR1 and CDR2 sequences are MNHEY and SMNVEV (reference sequence). The CDR3 spells CASRPQGATFKPQHF. Here the CDR3 DNA reads TGTGCCAGCAGACCACAGGGGGCGACTTTTAAGCCCCAGCATTTT.

This chain links TRBV6-4 with TRBJ2-5; no definite D call. CDR1 is MRHNA, CDR2 SNTAGT, per germline. This CDR3 is 13 amino acids long. V dropped 3 bases and J dropped 2 bases, with 7 bases sitting between them. The CDR3 DNA reads TGTGCCAGCAGTGAAAACAGTCAAGAGACCCAGTACTTC. Translating it yields CASSENSQETQYF.

The chain couples TRBV6-5 to TRBJ2-3; unclear D gene. V dropped 0 bases and J dropped 6 bases, with 7 bases sitting between them. This CDR3 has 13 amino acids. Germline lookup yields CDR1 MNHEY and CDR2 SVGAGI. This CDR3 reads CASSYSRRDTQYF. CDR3 bases: TGTGCCAGCAGTTACTCCCGCAGGGATACGCAGTATTTT.

The gene calls are TRBV2 and TRBJ2-5; 7 bases fit TRBD1. With the DNA end fitting TRBJ2-7 better, the J assignment may be wrong. This CDR3 contains 13 residues. Germline loops: CDR1 SNHLY, CDR2 FYNNEI. The CDR3 protein is CASSVWDRPEQYF. The DNA of the CDR3 is TGTGCCAGCAGTGTGTGGGACAGACCCGAGCAGTACTTC.

Only a few counts were recorded for this clone. The gene calls are TRBV18 and TRBJ1-2; 10 bases line up with TRBD1. The junction had 5 bases not matched to a gene; V was cut back by 3 bases and J by 4 bases. The CDR3 has 15 residues. CDR1 and CDR2 (germline): KGHSH, LQKENI. In DNA, the CDR3 is TGTGCCAGCTCACCCCCGGGACAGGGGTCCTATGGCTACACCTTC. Translating it yields CASSPPGQGSYGYTF. The full variable domain, completed using reference TRBV18 and TRBJ1-2, is NAGVMQNPRHLVRRRGQEARLRCSPMKGHSHVYWYRQLPEEGLKFMVYLQKENIIDESGMPKERFSAEFPKEGPSILRIQQVVRGDSAAYFCASSPPGQGSYGYTFGSGTRLTVV.

The chain uses TRBV29-1 and TRBJ1-2; D unresolved. In germline, CDR1 is SQVTM, CDR2 ANQGSEA. The V and J ends lost 7 bases and 8 bases respectively, with 14 bases between them. There are 11 residues in the CDR3. CDR3 sequence (DNA): TGCAGCGCCTTGGTGGAGGAGGGCTACACCTTC. Residues: CSALVEEGYTF.

There are a few counts of this clone. The genes are TRBV4-1 and TRBJ2-6; D not certain. The CDR3 spans 15 residues. The V end was cut by 4 bases, the J end by 0 bases, with 7 bases between. Germline V gives CDR1 MGHRA, CDR2 YSYEKL. The CDR3 is CASSRGDSGANVLTF. Written as DNA, the CDR3 is TGCGCCAGCAGCCGAGGAGACTCTGGGGCCAACGTCCTGACTTTC.

V usage is TRBV5-1 and J usage is TRBJ2-5, with D possibly being TRBD2 (6 bases). Germline CDR1 reads SGHRS; CDR2 reads YFSETQ. Trimming left V 4 bases short and J 2 bases short, with 18 bases between. There are 16 residues in the CDR3. The CDR3 region is CASSGGRPLWQETQYF. The DNA for the CDR3 is TGCGCCAGCAGCGGGGGGAGACCATTATGGCAAGAGACCCAGTACTTC.

The chain links TRBV2 to TRBJ2-3; 9 bases align to TRBD2. CDR1 is SNHLY, CDR2 FYNNEI, per germline. V gave up 3 bases and J gave up 2 bases; unmatched junction bases: 6. The CDR3 spans 16 residues. The CDR3 DNA follows: TGTGCCAGCAGTGAGACTGGCGGGGGGGCCACAGATACGCAGTATTTT. It is translated as CASSETGGGATDTQYF. Drawing the rest from reference TRBV2 and TRBJ2-3, the complete variable domain is EPEVTQTPSHQVTQMGQEVILRCVPISNHLYFYWYRQILGQKVEFLVSFYNNEISEKSEIFDDQFSVERPDGSNFTLKIRSTKLEDSAMYFCASSETGGGATDTQYFGPGTRLTVL.

The chain carries TRBV5-6 and TRBJ1-5; D is possibly TRBD1 (6 bases). Germline CDR1 SGHDT, CDR2 YYEEEE. There are 16 residues in the CDR3. The V and J ends lost 1 base and 1 base respectively, with 12 bases between them. The CDR3, as DNA: TGTGCCAGCAGCTTGTTCAGGGGCGGGAGCAATCAGCCCCAGCATTTT. Amino acid sequence: CASSLFRGGSNQPQHF.

The chain combines TRBV7-9 with TRBJ2-5, with a weak D call TRBD2 (5 bases). There are 15 residues in the CDR3. Between the trimmed V and J ends, which lost 2 bases and 1 base, there was a span of 11 bases. The germline gives CDR1 SEHNR, CDR2 FQNEAQ (reference sequence). CDR3 in amino acids: CASSLNGVVQETQYF. As DNA, the CDR3 is TGTGCCAGCAGCTTAAACGGGGTCGTCCAAGAGACCCAGTACTTC.

The chain couples TRBV6-5 to TRBJ2-7; D possibly corresponds to TRBD1 (5 bases). The CDR3 loop spans 16 amino acids. V lost 2 bases and J lost 7, with 21 bases in between. CDR1 and CDR2 (germline): MNHEY, SVGAGI. The CDR3 DNA is TGTGCCAGCAGTTACCTTTCAGGTCAGGGTGGATCGGAGCAGTACTTC. Encoded protein: CASSYLSGQGGSEQYF.

This clone has only one observation. CDR3 in amino acids: CSAQRGRGTEAFF. The CDR3, as DNA: TGCAGCGCACAAAGGGGGCGCGGGACTGAAGCTTTCTTT. This sequence joins TRBV29-1 and TRBJ1-1; 7 bases fit TRBD1. The CDR3 runs to 13 residues. Germline V lookup: CDR1 SQVTM, CDR2 ANQGSEA. J was trimmed by 5 bases and V by 7 bases; bases with no gene match: 10.

The chain carries TRBV4-2 and TRBJ2-2, with 8 bases lining up with TRBD2. The V and J ends lost 1 base and 2 bases, in that order; junction bases with no gene match: 6. The germline V gene has CDR1 LGHNA and CDR2 YNFKEQ. This CDR3 comprises 17 residues. The CDR3 region has the DNA TGTGCCAGCAGCCAAGTCGCGGGGGGCCTAAACACCGGGGAGCTGTTTTTT. This translates into CASSQVAGGLNTGELFF.

The gene calls are TRBV2 and TRBJ2-5; TRBD1 is a possible D gene (6 bases). The ends were cut back, 3 bases at V and 1 base at J, with 15 bases in the middle. CDR3 length equals 16 residues. Germline V gene sequence: CDR1 SNHLY, CDR2 FYNNEI. CDR3 DNA: TGTGCCAGCAGTGAGGGACAAACTCGCCGCCAAGAGACCCAGTACTTC. It encodes CASSEGQTRRQETQYF.

V and J are TRBV19 and TRBJ2-7, with D possibly being TRBD2 (6 bases). The CDR3 is 14 amino acids. V was trimmed by 5 bases and J by 3 bases, leaving 14 bases between them. CDR1 LNHDA and CDR2 SQIVND come from the germline V gene (reference sequence). The CDR3 sequence: CASSVTGTGYEQYF. The DNA of the CDR3 is TGTGCCAGTAGTGTTACGGGGACTGGCTACGAGCAGTACTTC. Full variable domain (rest looked up from reference TRBV19 and TRBJ2-7): DGGITQSPKYLFRKEGQNVTLSCEQNLNHDAMYWYRQDPGQGLRLIYYSQIVNDFQKGDIAEGYSVSREKKESFPLTVTSAQKNPTAFYLCASSVTGTGYEQYFGPGTRLTVT.